This T cell receptor beta chain was found in a study of cytomegalovirus exposure and HLA in healthy donors. Points from the study as a whole: It was in a later analysis that TCR association rates were seen to vary by HLA locus, highest for DRB1 and lowest for HLA-C. TCR beta sequences numbering 15,000 to 20,000 were associated with HLA alleles at 0.05 false discovery rate in a later analysis. In vitro testing confirmed a few CMV-associated chains as specific for CMV antigens. When the data were analyzed later, several of the most significant clusters appeared to be linked to common viral pathogens.

Germline V gives CDR1 LNHDA, CDR2 SQIVND (reference sequence). The CDR3 has 18 residues. V shed 1 base and J 4 bases; nucleotides not matched to a gene: 15. PCR used 60 Vbeta primers and 13 Jbeta primers. Using immunoSEQ multiplex PCR, the repertoire was profiled, and TCRdb retains in-frame clones only, with some absent. The data contain around 150,000 clones, around 72% of them seen just once; the ten biggest clones take up around 7%. On this clone: The antigen is unknown.

The V call is TRBV19, the J call TRBJ2-7, with TRBD2 identical over 8 bases. The receptor was isolated from a middle-aged man in good health and CMV-seropositive. Specimen: PBMCs. The CDR3 is CASSIAGEAGANRYEQYF. The CDR3 DNA is TGTGCCAGTAGTATAGCCGGGGAAGCGGGGGCGAACCGGTACGAGCAGTACTTC.